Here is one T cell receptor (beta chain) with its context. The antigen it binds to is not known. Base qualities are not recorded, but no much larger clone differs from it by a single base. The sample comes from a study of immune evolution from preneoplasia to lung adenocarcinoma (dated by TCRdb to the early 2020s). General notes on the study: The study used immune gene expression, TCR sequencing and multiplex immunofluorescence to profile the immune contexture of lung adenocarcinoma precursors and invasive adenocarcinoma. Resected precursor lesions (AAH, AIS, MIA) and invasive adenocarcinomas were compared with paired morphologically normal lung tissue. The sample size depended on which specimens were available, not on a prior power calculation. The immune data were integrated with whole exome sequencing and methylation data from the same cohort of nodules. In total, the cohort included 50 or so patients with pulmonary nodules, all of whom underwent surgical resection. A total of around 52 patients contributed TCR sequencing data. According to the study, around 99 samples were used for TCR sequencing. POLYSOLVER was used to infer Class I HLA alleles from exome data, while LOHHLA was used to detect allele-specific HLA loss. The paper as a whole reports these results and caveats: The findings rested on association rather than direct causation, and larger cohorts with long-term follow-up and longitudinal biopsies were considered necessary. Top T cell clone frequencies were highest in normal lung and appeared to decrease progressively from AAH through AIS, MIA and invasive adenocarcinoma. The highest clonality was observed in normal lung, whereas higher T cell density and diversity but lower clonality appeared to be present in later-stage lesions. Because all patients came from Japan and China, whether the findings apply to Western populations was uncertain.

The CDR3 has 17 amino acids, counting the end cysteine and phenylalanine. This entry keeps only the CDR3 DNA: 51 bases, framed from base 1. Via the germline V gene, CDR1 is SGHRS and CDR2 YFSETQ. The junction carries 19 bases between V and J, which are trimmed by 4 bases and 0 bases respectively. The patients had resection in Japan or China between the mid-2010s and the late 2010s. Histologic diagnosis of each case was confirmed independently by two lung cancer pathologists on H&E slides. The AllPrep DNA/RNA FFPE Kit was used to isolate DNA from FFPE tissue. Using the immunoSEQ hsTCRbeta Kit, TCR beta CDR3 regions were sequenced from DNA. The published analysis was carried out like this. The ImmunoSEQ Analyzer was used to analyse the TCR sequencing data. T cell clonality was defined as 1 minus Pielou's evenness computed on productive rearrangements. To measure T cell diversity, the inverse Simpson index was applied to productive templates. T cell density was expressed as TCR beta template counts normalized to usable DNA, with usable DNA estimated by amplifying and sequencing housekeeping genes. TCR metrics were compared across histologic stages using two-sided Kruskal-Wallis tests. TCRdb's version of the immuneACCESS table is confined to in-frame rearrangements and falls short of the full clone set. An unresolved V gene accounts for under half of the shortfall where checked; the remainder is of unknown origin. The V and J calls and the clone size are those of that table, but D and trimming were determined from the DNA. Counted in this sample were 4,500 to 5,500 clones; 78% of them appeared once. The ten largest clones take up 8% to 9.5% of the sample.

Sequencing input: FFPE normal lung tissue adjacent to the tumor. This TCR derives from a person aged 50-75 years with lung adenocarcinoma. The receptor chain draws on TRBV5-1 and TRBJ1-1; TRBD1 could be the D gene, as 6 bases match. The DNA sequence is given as TGCGCCAGCAGCCCCGGTGGGGGCGACATGTTGAACACTGAAGCTTTCTTT. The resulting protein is CASSPGGGDMLNTEAFF.